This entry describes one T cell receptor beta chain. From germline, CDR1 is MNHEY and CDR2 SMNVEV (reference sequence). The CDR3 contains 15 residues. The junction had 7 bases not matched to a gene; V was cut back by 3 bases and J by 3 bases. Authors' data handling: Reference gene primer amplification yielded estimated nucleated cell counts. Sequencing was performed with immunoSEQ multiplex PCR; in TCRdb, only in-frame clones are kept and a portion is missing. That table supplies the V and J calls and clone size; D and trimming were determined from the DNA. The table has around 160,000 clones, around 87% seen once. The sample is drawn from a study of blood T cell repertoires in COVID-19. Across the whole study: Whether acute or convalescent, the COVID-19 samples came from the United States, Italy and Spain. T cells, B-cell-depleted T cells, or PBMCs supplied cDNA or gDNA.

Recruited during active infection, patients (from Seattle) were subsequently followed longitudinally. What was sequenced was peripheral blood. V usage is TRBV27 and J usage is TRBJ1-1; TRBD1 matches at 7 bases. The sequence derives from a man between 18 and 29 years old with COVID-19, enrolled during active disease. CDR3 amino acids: CASSLAGTVHTEAFF. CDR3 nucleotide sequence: TGTGCCAGCAGTTTGGCAGGGACAGTTCACACTGAAGCTTTCTTT.